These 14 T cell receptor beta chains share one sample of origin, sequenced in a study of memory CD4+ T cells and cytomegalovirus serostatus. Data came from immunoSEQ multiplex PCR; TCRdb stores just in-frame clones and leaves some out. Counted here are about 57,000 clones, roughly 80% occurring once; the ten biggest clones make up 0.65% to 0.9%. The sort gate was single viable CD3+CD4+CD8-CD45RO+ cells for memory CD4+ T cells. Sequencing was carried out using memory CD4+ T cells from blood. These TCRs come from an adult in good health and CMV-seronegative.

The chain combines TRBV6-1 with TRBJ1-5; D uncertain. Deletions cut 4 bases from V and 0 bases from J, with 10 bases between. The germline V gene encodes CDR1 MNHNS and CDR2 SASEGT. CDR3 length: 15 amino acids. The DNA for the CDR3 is TGTGCCAGCAGTGTGCCTGCTAATAGCAATCAGCCCCAGCATTTT. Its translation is CASSVPANSNQPQHF.

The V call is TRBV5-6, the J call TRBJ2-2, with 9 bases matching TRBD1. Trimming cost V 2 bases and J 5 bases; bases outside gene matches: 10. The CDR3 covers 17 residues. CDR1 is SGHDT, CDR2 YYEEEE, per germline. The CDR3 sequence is CASSFAIGTGPTGELFF. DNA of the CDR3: TGTGCCAGCAGCTTCGCAATTGGGACAGGGCCTACCGGGGAGCTGTTTTTT.

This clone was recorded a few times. The CDR3 loop reads CASSMGAREKLFF. The CDR3 DNA sequence: TGTGCCAGTAGTATGGGGGCACGGGAAAAACTGTTTTTT. The chain is built from TRBV19 and TRBJ1-4; D is perhaps TRBD1 (6 bases). This CDR3 contains 13 residues. The V gene's germline CDR1 is LNHDA and CDR2 SQIVND (reference sequence). The V and J ends lost 3 bases and 8 bases respectively, with 10 bases between them.

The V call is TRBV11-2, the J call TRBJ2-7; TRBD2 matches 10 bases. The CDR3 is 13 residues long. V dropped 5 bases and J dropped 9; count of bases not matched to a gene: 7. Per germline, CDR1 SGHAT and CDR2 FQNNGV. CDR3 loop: CASSHLAGVVQYF. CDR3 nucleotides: TGTGCCAGCAGCCATCTAGCGGGGGTAGTGCAGTACTTC.

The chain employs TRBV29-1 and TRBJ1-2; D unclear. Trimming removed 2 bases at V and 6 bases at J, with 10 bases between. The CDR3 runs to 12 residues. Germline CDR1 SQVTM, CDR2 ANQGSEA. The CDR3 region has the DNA TGCAGCGTTGAACAGAGGAACCATGGCTACACCTTC. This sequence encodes CSVEQRNHGYTF.

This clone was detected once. The CDR3 nucleotides are TGTGCCAGCCAGACTAGCGGGGGTTACAATGAGCAGTTCTTC. Translated, it gives CASQTSGGYNEQFF. The chain joins TRBV2 to TRBJ2-1; TRBD2 aligns across 12 bases. The V segment lost 8 bases and the J segment 4 bases; nucleotides outside the gene matches: 3. Germline V gene lookup returns CDR1 SNHLY and CDR2 FYNNEI. The CDR3 covers 14 residues.

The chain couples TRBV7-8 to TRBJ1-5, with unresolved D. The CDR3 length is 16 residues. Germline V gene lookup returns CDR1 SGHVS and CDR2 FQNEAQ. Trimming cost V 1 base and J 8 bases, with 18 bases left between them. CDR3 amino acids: CASSLELAVPGKPQHF. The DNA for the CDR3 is TGTGCCAGCAGCTTAGAATTGGCAGTTCCGGGCAAGCCCCAGCATTTT.

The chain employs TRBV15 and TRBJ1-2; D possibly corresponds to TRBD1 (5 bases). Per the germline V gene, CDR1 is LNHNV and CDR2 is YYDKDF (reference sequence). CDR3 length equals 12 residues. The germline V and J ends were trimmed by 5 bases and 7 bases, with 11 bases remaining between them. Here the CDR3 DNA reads TGTGCCACCAGCGGCAGGGAAAGTGGCTACACCTTC. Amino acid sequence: CATSGRESGYTF.

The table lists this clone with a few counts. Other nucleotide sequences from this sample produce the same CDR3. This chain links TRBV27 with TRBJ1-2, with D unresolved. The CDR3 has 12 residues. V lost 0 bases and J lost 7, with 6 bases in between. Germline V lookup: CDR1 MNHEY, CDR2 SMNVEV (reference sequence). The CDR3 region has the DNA TGTGCCAGCAGTTTATCAGGGAGTGGCTACACCTTC. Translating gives CASSLSGSGYTF.

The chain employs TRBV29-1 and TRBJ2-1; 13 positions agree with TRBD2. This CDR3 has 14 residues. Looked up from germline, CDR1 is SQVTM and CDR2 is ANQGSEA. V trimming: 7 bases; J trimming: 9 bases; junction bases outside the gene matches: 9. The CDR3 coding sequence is TGCAGCGCAAGGACTAGCGGGAGTGTAGGTGAGCAGTTCTTC. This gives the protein CSARTSGSVGEQFF.

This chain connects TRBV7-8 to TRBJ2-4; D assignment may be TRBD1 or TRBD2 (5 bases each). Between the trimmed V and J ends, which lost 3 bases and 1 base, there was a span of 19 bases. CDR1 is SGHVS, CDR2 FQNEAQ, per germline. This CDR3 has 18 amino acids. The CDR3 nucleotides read TGTGCCAGCAGCTTGTTCGGGACCCCGACCTCCGCCAAAAACATTCAGTACTTC. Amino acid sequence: CASSLFGTPTSAKNIQYF.

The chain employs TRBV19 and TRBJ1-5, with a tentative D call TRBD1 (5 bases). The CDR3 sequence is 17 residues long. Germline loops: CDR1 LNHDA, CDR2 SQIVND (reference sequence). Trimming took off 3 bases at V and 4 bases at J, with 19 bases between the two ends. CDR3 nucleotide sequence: TGTGCCAGTAGTATGGGACCCCTCCTGGGGGGAAATCAGCCCCAGCATTTT. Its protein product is CASSMGPLLGGNQPQHF.

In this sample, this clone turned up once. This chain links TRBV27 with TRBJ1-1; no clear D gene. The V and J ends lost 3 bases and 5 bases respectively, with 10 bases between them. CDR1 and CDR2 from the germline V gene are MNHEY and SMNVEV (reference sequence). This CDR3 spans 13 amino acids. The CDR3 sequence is CASSFNARTEAFF. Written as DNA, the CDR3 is TGTGCCAGCAGTTTTAACGCGCGAACTGAAGCTTTCTTT.

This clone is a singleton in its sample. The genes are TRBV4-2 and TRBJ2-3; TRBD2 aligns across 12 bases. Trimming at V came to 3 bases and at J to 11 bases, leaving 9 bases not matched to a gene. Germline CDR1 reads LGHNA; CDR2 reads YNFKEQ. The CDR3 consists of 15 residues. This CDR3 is CASSHPGLAGREQYF. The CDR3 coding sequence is TGTGCCAGCAGCCATCCAGGACTAGCGGGGCGGGAGCAGTATTTT.